The entry below describes one TCR beta chain. Its antigen is currently not known. No qualities accompany the bases; no much larger clone lies one base away. This sample was included in a study of PD-1 blockade in classical Hodgkin lymphoma (dated by TCRdb to about 2020). About the investigation overall: Nivolumab dosing was 3 mg/kg intravenously every 2 weeks, continuing until either disease progression or unacceptable toxicity. To define a peripheral blood immune signature of response to PD-1 blockade in classical Hodgkin lymphoma, the study combined TCR beta sequencing with CyTOF.

The germline V gene gives CDR1 as SGHTA and CDR2 as FQGNSA. V is trimmed back by 1 base and J by 8 bases, and the junction contains 5 bases that no gene match accounts for. Counted from cysteine to phenylalanine, this CDR3 has 14 amino acids. The only DNA kept is the CDR3, 42 bases in frame from the first base. The time point label here, explained by the study, means: cycle 2 day 1 (C2D1) of nivolumab. All trial patients had relapsed after autologous stem cell transplantation, with cohorts A, B and C differing in prior brentuximab vedotin exposure. The trial cohort comprised 60 or so patients with relapsed/refractory classical Hodgkin lymphoma whose best overall responses were complete response, partial response or progressive disease. Trial patients were treated with single-agent nivolumab in the multi-cohort phase II CheckMate 205 trial. An independent review committee assessed best overall response by applying the 2007 International Working Group response criteria. Trial PBMCs were collected immediately before nivolumab initiation (C1D1) and during therapy at cycle 2 day 1 and cycle 4 day 1. Peripheral blood was collected in 8 mL Vacutainer Cell Preparation Tubes, from which PBMCs were isolated by centrifugation and then cryopreserved.

Genomic DNA was isolated using the Qiagen DNeasy kit from unsorted PBMCs as well as from negatively selected CD4+ and CD8+ fractions. TCR beta CDR3 regions were subjected to amplification by immunoSEQ multiplex PCR with primers that anneal to V and J segments. A synthetic immune receptor repertoire was used to minimize amplification bias, and any residual bias was removed computationally once sequencing was done. Regarding the original processing steps: Repertoire diversity was quantified as the Shannon entropy index using custom Python scripts. Unsorted, CD4+ and CD8+ repertoires were examined separately, except in combined analyses, for which CD4+ and CD8+ sequences were merged in silico. Clonal expansion was defined as a frequency increase of at least 2-fold after treatment compared with C1D1, and clones undetected at baseline were assigned a pseudocount of 0.5. Clones with 0 or 1 copy at C1D1 were classified as singleton clones, and clones with 2 or more copies were classified as non-singleton clones. Clones expanded in unsorted samples were annotated as CD4+, CD8+ or unknown by matching protein sequences in sorted samples from the same patient. Wilcoxon tests on paired samples were used to test changes in diversity from C1D1 to C4D1. Imported from immuneACCESS, the table was reduced by TCRdb to in-frame sequences with V and J called. These copies leave out some clones; in studies compared against another copy, an unresolved V gene accounts for under half, and the cause of the remainder is not known. V and J calls and clone size are as listed in that table; D and trimming were resolved from the DNA. The sample table contains about 86,000 clones; only one count was recorded for approximately 92% of them. The top ten clonotypes cover about 10% of the sample.

Study-level results and caveats: The study covered only a single clinical trial cohort, and the causes of the repertoire differences, possibly disease activity or prior therapy, were still not defined. Baseline TCR diversity was reported to be lower in newly diagnosed patients than in healthy donors and to be lower still in relapsed/refractory patients. Lower diversity was seen in patients whose nivolumab began less than 1 year after ASCT, and these patients were left out of later analyses so that immune reconstitution would not confound the results. Trial patients with a complete response had baseline diversity similar to that of newly diagnosed patients, while partial responders and progressors had significantly lower diversity. A significant rise by C4D1 was seen in CD4+ but not CD8+ TCR diversity (p=0.0027 vs p=0.16), with the rise being most apparent in complete responders (p=0.02).

The TCR sequence derives from a human donor with classical Hodgkin lymphoma. The sample in question was peripheral blood mononuclear cells (PBMCs), obtained before the second cycle of nivolumab. In this chain, TRBV7-2 is recombined with TRBJ2-5, and TRBD2 aligns with 9 junction nucleotides. Read as DNA, the sequence is TGTGCCAGCAGCTTAGGACTAGCGGAAGGAACCCAGTACTTC. Its amino acids are CASSLGLAEGTQYF.